Below, 19 T cell receptor beta chains from the same sample are listed, as sequenced in a study of CD8 T cells in Susac syndrome. Reverse transcription of roughly 0.5 to 1 ug RNA used random hexamers. TCRdb reanalysed the immunoSEQ multiplex PCR reads using MiXCR and keeps one entry per CDR3 protein. The sample holds some 240,000 distinct CDR3 sequences; 90% to 97% are singletons and the top ten take roughly 0.1%. Sequencing input: CD4+ T cells from PBMCs. Source of these receptors: a human donor with Susac syndrome.

This chain connects TRBV29-1 to TRBJ2-5, with D maybe TRBD2 (5 bases). Germline CDR1 is SQVTM and CDR2 is ANQGSEA. Trimming took off 4 bases at V and 1 base at J, with 10 bases between the two ends. CDR3 length: 13 residues. The CDR3 spells CSVGAGLQETQYF. Written as DNA, the CDR3 is TGCAGCGTTGGGGCGGGCCTCCAAGAGACCCAGTACTTC.

The chain employs TRBV18 and TRBJ1-2; 7 bases are shared with TRBD1. The CDR3 contains 16 residues. CDR1 and CDR2 from the germline V gene are KGHSH and LQKENI. With 8 bases clipped from V and 4 bases from J, the junction kept 16 bases outside the gene matches. The CDR3: CASRELGQSDLYGYTF. In DNA form, the CDR3 reads TGTGCCAGCCGCGAATTGGGACAGTCGGACCTCTATGGCTACACCTTC.

V is TRBV7-2 and J is TRBJ1-2; TRBD1 is a possible D gene (5 bases). The CDR3 is 12 amino acids. Deletions cut 1 base from V and 5 bases from J, with 5 bases between. CDR1 and CDR2 from the germline V gene are SGHTA and FQGNSA. The chain's CDR3 is CASSLGQYGYTF. CDR3 bases: TGTGCCAGCAGCTTAGGACAGTATGGCTACACCTTC.

The chain is built from TRBV3-1 and TRBJ2-7; 7 bases map to TRBD1. The CDR3 spans 13 residues. With V trimmed by 5 bases and J by 3 bases, 4 bases remained unmatched. Germline values: CDR1 LGHDT, CDR2 YNNKEL (reference sequence). The CDR3 sequence: CASSTRQGYEQYF. Written as DNA, the CDR3 is TGTGCCAGCAGCACCCGACAGGGCTACGAGCAGTACTTC.

The V and J genes are TRBV5-1 and TRBJ1-5; D is undetermined. Germline V gene data show CDR1 as SGHRS and CDR2 as YFSETQ. The length of the CDR3 is 15 residues. The ends were cut back, 2 bases at V and 2 bases at J, with 11 bases in the middle. For the CDR3, the DNA is TGCGCCAGCAGCTTCTCAGAGGGTGGCAATCAGCCCCAGCATTTT. Protein product: CASSFSEGGNQPQHF.

V and J are TRBV11-2 and TRBJ2-2; TRBD1 aligns across 7 bases. The CDR3 consists of 14 residues. CDR1 and CDR2 from the germline V gene are SGHAT and FQNNGV. CDR3 nucleotide sequence: TGTGCATCCAGCATTGACAGGGTGGCCGGGGAGCTGTTTTTT. Translated, it gives CASSIDRVAGELFF.

This chain uses TRBV7-9 with TRBJ1-4, with 8 bases fitting TRBD1. Germline V gene lookup returns CDR1 SEHNR and CDR2 FQNEAQ (reference sequence). The CDR3 totals 15 residues. With V trimmed by 3 bases and J by 7 bases, 7 bases remained unmatched. This chain's CDR3 is CASSLLGQGGEKLFF. The CDR3 DNA is TGTGCCAGCAGCTTGCTAGGACAGGGAGGTGAAAAACTGTTTTTT.

This chain connects TRBV3-1 to TRBJ2-4; the D gene could be TRBD1 or TRBD2 (5 bases each). This CDR3 has 18 amino acids. The germline V gene encodes CDR1 LGHDT and CDR2 YNNKEL (reference sequence). The ends were cut back, 1 base at V and 6 bases at J, with 22 bases in the middle. The CDR3 reads CASSQGEYGALARNIQYF. For the CDR3, the DNA is TGTGCCAGCAGCCAAGGAGAGTATGGGGCCCTAGCCCGAAACATTCAGTACTTC.

This clonotype was seen only once. Compared with germline, one end of the junction differs, possibly owing to a read error. The chain is built from TRBV27 and TRBJ2-3; a weak D match, TRBD2 (5 bases). The germline CDR1 and CDR2 sequences are MNHEY and SMNVEV (reference sequence). The CDR3 totals 11 residues. The CDR3 here is CATSIPGTPVF. CDR3 coding DNA: TGTGCCACCTCGATACCGGGAACACCAGTATTT.

The chain couples TRBV5-1 to TRBJ2-1; D unresolved. This CDR3 has 14 amino acids. Per germline, CDR1 SGHRS and CDR2 YFSETQ. The germline V and J ends were trimmed by 3 bases and 4 bases, with 11 bases remaining between them. The CDR3 is CASSSQSGYNEQFF. In DNA form, the CDR3 reads TGCGCCAGCAGCTCCCAGTCTGGGTACAATGAGCAGTTCTTC.

The chain carries TRBV18 and TRBJ1-5, with D hard to call. Trimming took 1 base from V and 0 from J, leaving 4 bases between them. The length of the CDR3 is 14 residues. Germline V gene sequence: CDR1 KGHSH, CDR2 LQKENI. The CDR3 sequence is CASSPQNSNQPQHF. The CDR3 DNA reads TGTGCCAGCTCACCACAGAATAGCAATCAGCCCCAGCATTTT.

Only one count was recorded for this clonotype. This sequence joins TRBV10-3 and TRBJ2-2; D is perhaps TRBD2 (6 bases). V was shortened by 0 bases and J by 5 bases, with 13 bases between the two germline ends. CDR1 is ENHRY, CDR2 SYGVKD, per germline. This CDR3 spans 16 amino acids. The CDR3 coding sequence is TGTGCCATCAGTGAGTCGATAGCGGTACGGACCGGGGAGCTGTTTTTT. Translating gives CAISESIAVRTGELFF.

V is TRBV5-4 and J is TRBJ1-2; no clear D gene. Trimming cost V 3 bases and J 6 bases, with 12 bases left between them. Germline V CDR1 and CDR2: SGHNT, YYREEE (reference sequence). CDR3 size: 13 residues. As DNA, the CDR3 is TGTGCCAGCAGCTCCACGGGATTTGATGGCTACACCTTC. It translates to CASSSTGFDGYTF.

This chain connects TRBV30 to TRBJ1-3; no firm D call. CDR1 is GTSNPN and CDR2 is SVGIG in the germline V gene (reference sequence). This CDR3 region has 14 residues. The V end was cut by 2 bases, the J end by 0 bases, with 8 bases between. The CDR3 DNA sequence: TGTGCCTGGAGTCTAACAGCCTCTGGAAACACCATATATTTT. It translates to CAWSLTASGNTIYF.

The chain is built from TRBV3-1 and TRBJ1-5; 9 bases match TRBD1. The V segment lost 4 bases and the J segment 4 bases; nucleotides outside the gene matches: 5. This CDR3 region has 15 residues. The germline gives CDR1 LGHDT, CDR2 YNNKEL (reference sequence). The CDR3 DNA is TGTGCCAGCAGCCCTACAGGGGGCACAAATCAGCCCCAGCATTTT. Translation gives CASSPTGGTNQPQHF.

This chain links TRBV20-1 with TRBJ2-1; TRBD2 aligns across 10 bases. Looked up from germline, CDR1 is DFQATT and CDR2 is SNEGSKA (reference sequence). The CDR3 totals 13 residues. V lost 2 bases and J lost 8; bases outside the gene matches: 3. The CDR3 loop is CSARLAGAYEQFF. The CDR3, as DNA: TGCAGTGCTAGACTAGCGGGAGCCTATGAGCAGTTCTTC.

The rearrangement uses TRBV12-3 or TRBV12-4 and TRBJ2-5; D remains ambiguous. V was shortened by 6 bases and J by 7 bases, with 15 bases between the two germline ends. The CDR3 runs 13 residues. The CDR3, as DNA: TGTGCCAGCAGACATCCAAGTCTAGGGACCCAGTACTTC. This gives the protein CASRHPSLGTQYF.

The chain combines TRBV4-2 with TRBJ2-3, with D perhaps TRBD2 (5 bases). In germline, CDR1 is LGHNA, CDR2 YNFKEQ. Trimming left V 1 base short and J 5 bases short, with 10 bases between. This CDR3 spans 14 amino acids. The CDR3 loop reads CASSQGTEVDTQYF. In DNA, the CDR3 is TGTGCCAGCAGCCAAGGGACTGAGGTAGATACGCAGTATTTT.

The rearrangement links TRBV29-1 to TRBJ1-2; D might be TRBD1 (6 bases). The germline V and J ends were trimmed by 3 bases and 4 bases, with 15 bases remaining between them. The CDR3 totals 14 residues. Germline V gives CDR1 SQVTM, CDR2 ANQGSEA. The CDR3, as DNA: TGCAGCGTTGACGAGGGGGTCTGGGGCTATGGCTACACCTTC. It codes for CSVDEGVWGYGYTF. Full variable domain (remainder filled in from reference TRBV29-1 and TRBJ1-2): SAVISQKPSRDICQRGTSLTIQCQVDSQVTMMFWYRQQPGQSLTLIATANQGSEATYESGFVIDKFPISRPNLTFSTLTVSNMSPEDSSIYLCSVDEGVWGYGYTFGSGTRLTVV.